The rows below give T cell receptor beta chains drawn from one sample of a study of blood T cell repertoires in COVID-19. Repertoires were generated with immunoSEQ multiplex PCR, while TCRdb's copy carries only in-frame clones and drops some. Among about 82,000 clones, around 78% were seen once, and the ten largest hold roughly a third. Sequenced material: peripheral blood. The source of these receptors is a man aged 60 to 69 with COVID-19, enrolled during active disease. The CDR3 runs from the conserved cysteine through the conserved F or W. D genes are given only for firm matches. For some rows the clone size is stated as once, few or many, or as a class when expanded; others skip it.

cdr3_nt,cdr3_aa,clone_size,d_call,j_call,v_call
TGTGCCAGCAGCCTCGGGGGAAACACCATATATTTT,CASSLGGNTIYF,-,-,TRBJ1-3,TRBV9
TGTGCCAGTAGTATAGATGTCTACTCCTACAATGAGCAGTTCTTC,CASSIDVYSYNEQFF,-,-,TRBJ2-1,TRBV19
TGTGCCAGTAGTATGTCAGGGTACGAGCAGTACTTC,CASSMSGYEQYF,-,-,TRBJ2-7,TRBV19
TGTGCCAGCAGCCCCCCTAGCGGGACCCCCTCCTACAATGAGCAGTTCTTC,CASSPPSGTPSYNEQFF,-,TRBD2,TRBJ2-1,TRBV9
TGTGCCAGCAGCTTGGGCTTTGGGGCAGCTAGCACAGATACGCAGTATTTT,CASSLGFGAASTDTQYF,few,-,TRBJ2-3,TRBV7-9
TGTGCCAGCAAGGGGGGGGTTGAAGCTTTCTTT,CASKGGVEAFF,-,-,TRBJ1-1,TRBV27
TGTGCCAGCAGCAAAGTAACGGGTCATTCTCCCAATGAGCAGTTCTTC,CASSKVTGHSPNEQFF,-,-,TRBJ2-1,TRBV21-1
TGCGCCAGCAGCTTGGAGGGTGGTAGCGGGAGCTACGAGCAGTACTTC,CASSLEGGSGSYEQYF,few,TRBD2,TRBJ2-7,TRBV5-1
TGTGCCGGGGAGCGGGAGCTTTACGAGCAGTACTTC,CAGERELYEQYF,few,TRBD2,TRBJ2-7,TRBV19
TGTGCCAGTAGTATAGGGGGAAGGGGCACCGGGGAGCTGTTTTTT,CASSIGGRGTGELFF,-,-,TRBJ2-2,TRBV19
TGTGCCAGCAGCTTGGGCGCGGGGGGCGTTTATGGCTACACCTTC,CASSLGAGGVYGYTF,once,-,TRBJ1-2,TRBV7-2